Below are 6 T cell receptor beta chains sequenced from a single sample in a study of cytomegalovirus exposure and HLA in healthy donors. A multiplex PCR was run with 60 Vbeta primers and 13 Jbeta primers. Repertoires were generated with immunoSEQ multiplex PCR, while TCRdb's copy carries only in-frame clones and drops some. The data show about 180,000 clones, roughly 80% seen once. Sequencing used PBMCs. These receptors originate from a man aged 55 to 70 in good health and CMV-seronegative.

V is TRBV2 and J is TRBJ2-5, with D maybe TRBD1 (6 bases). This CDR3 has 14 amino acids. V was pared by 8 bases and J by 1 base, with 14 bases between. The germline gives CDR1 SNHLY, CDR2 FYNNEI. In nucleotides, the CDR3 is TGTGCCAGCCATCAACCACAGGGCCAAGAGACCCAGTACTTC. As protein: CASHQPQGQETQYF.

The genes are TRBV11-3 and TRBJ1-2, with TRBD1 identical over 9 bases. Germline V gene lookup returns CDR1 SGHNT and CDR2 YENEEA. The junction had 12 bases not matched to a gene; V was cut back by 5 bases and J by 8 bases. The CDR3 contains 15 residues. DNA of the CDR3: TGTGCCAGCAGCCACCAGTGGACAGGGGCTGAAGGCTACACCTTC. It yields the protein CASSHQWTGAEGYTF. The variable domain in full, completed from reference TRBV11-3 and TRBJ1-2, reads EAGVVQSPRYKIIEKKQPVAFWCNPISGHNTLYWYLQNLGQGPELLIRYENEEAVDDSQLPKDRFSAERLKGVDSTLKIQPAELGDSAVYLCASSHQWTGAEGYTFGSGTRLTVV.

A few counts support this clone. This rearrangement joins TRBV4-1 to TRBJ2-2, with 8 bases lining up with TRBD2. The V gene end was trimmed by 0 bases and the J gene end by 6 bases; junction bases not matched to a gene: 6. CDR1 is MGHRA, CDR2 YSYEKL, per germline. This CDR3 is built from 16 residues. In DNA, the CDR3 is TGCGCCAGCAGCCAAGATCTTCGCGGGAGGCCCGGGGAGCTGTTTTTT. Residues: CASSQDLRGRPGELFF.

This clone has just one count. The chain couples TRBV15 to TRBJ2-7, with TRBD1 as a possible D gene (6 bases). V gave up 0 bases and J gave up 2 bases, with 11 bases separating them. Looked up from germline, CDR1 is LNHNV and CDR2 is YYDKDF (reference sequence). The CDR3 contains 15 residues. The CDR3 sequence is CATSRDQGQTYEQYF. DNA of the CDR3: TGTGCCACCAGCAGAGATCAAGGACAGACCTACGAGCAGTACTTC.

The gene calls are TRBV7-8 and TRBJ2-3, with 7 nucleotides matching TRBD2. The CDR3 covers 14 residues. Germline assignment: CDR1 SGHVS and CDR2 FQNEAQ. Trimming cost V 2 bases and J 2 bases; bases outside gene matches: 1. The CDR3 loop is CASSLRDYTDTQYF. As DNA, the CDR3 is TGTGCCAGCAGCTTAAGGGACTACACAGATACGCAGTATTTT.

Only a few counts were recorded for this clone. The chain couples TRBV9 to TRBJ2-1; 8 bases are a match to TRBD2. CDR3 length: 15 residues. The germline CDR1 and CDR2 sequences are SGDLS and YYNGEE. With 1 base clipped from V and 5 bases from J, the junction kept 5 bases outside the gene matches. The CDR3 sequence is CASSVYSGNNNEQFF. CDR3 DNA: TGTGCCAGCAGCGTATATAGCGGGAACAACAATGAGCAGTTCTTC.